Reported below is one TCR beta chain. The sample is drawn from a study of cytomegalovirus exposure and HLA in healthy donors. Study-wide context: Unique TCRs from HLA-typed donors, 80 million to 100 million of them, were held in an early data release.

The CDR3 is 13 amino acids. Germline trimming cut 6 bases from V and 6 bases from J; bases unmatched to any gene: 6. Germline lookup yields CDR1 MNHEY and CDR2 SVGAGI. The primer mix had 60 Vbeta and 13 Jbeta primers. Generated by immunoSEQ multiplex PCR, the TCRdb table keeps only in-frame clones and is missing some. The sample holds around 100,000 clones, roughly 78% seen once. The rearrangement links TRBV6-5 to TRBJ2-7; 9 bases match TRBD1. Sample: PBMCs. This clonotype was sampled from a male donor in good health and CMV-seropositive. CDR3: CASSRTGEGEQYF. As DNA, the CDR3 is TGTGCCAGCAGCAGGACAGGGGAGGGCGAGCAGTACTTC.